Below, 5 T cell receptor beta chains from the same sample are listed, as sequenced in a study of gammadelta T cells during hepatitis C antiviral therapy. Stated treatment: sofosbuvir plus ledipasvir, interferon-free. PCR of roughly 23-31 cycles generated the TRG and TRD CDR3 amplicons. cDNA synthesis used mRNA that was extracted from sorted cells. Via MiXCR, TCRdb re-called the reads, giving one row per CDR3 protein. The listing contains roughly five distinct CDR3 sequences. The specimen comprised gamma-delta T cells from peripheral blood, sampled at week 48 follow-up after direct-acting antiviral therapy. These receptors were collected from an adult with chronic hepatitis C.

As for this clonotype: This beta chain is an off-target read within a library intended for gamma chains, so its frequency means little. The chain employs TRBV12-3 or TRBV12-4 and TRBJ2-7; D call uncertain. The CDR3 length is 12 residues. With 5 bases removed from V and 4 bases from J, the gap between germline ends came to 9 bases. CDR3 coding DNA: TGTGCCAGCAGTCGCCTTAGATACGAGCAGTACTTC. Its translation: CASSRLRYEQYF.

To note about this clonotype: For a library built for gamma chains, this beta chain is a stray read; little rests on its size. V usage is TRBV7-2 and J usage is TRBJ2-3, with D uncertain. CDR1 SGHTA and CDR2 FQGNSA come from the germline V gene. V dropped 6 bases and J dropped 5 bases, with 15 bases sitting between them. The CDR3 is 14 residues long. The CDR3 bases are TGTGCCAGCAGTCATAGCTGGGCGGTAGATACGCAGTATTTT. This sequence encodes CASSHSWAVDTQYF.

As for this clonotype: This beta chain is a stray read from a library made for gamma chains; its abundance is not meaningful. J is TRBJ2-3 and V is TRBV12-3 or TRBV12-4; TRBD2 matches at 7 bases. This CDR3 spans 16 amino acids. The V gene end was trimmed by 7 bases and the J gene end by 0 bases; junction bases not matched to a gene: 10. DNA of the CDR3: TGTGCCAGCAAGGGAGGACGCGGGGGAAGCACAGATACGCAGTATTTT. It codes for CASKGGRGGSTDTQYF.

As concerns this clonotype: This beta chain is an unintended read in a library built for gamma chains; its size means little. The chain couples TRBV18 to TRBJ2-1; 9 nucleotides line up with TRBD2. The V and J ends lost 4 bases and 5 bases, in that order; junction bases with no gene match: 6. This CDR3 is built from 15 residues. Germline V lookup: CDR1 KGHSH, CDR2 LQKENI. The CDR3 coding sequence is TGTGCCAGCTCACTTAGCGGGGGCCCTGACAATGAGCAGTTCTTC. Residues: CASSLSGGPDNEQFF. The whole variable domain, remainder taken from reference TRBV18 and TRBJ2-1, is NAGVMQNPRHLVRRRGQEARLRCSPMKGHSHVYWYRQLPEEGLKFMVYLQKENIIDESGMPKERFSAEFPKEGPSILRIQQVVRGDSAAYFCASSLSGGPDNEQFFGPGTRLTVL.

Of note for this clonotype: This beta chain came through as a stray read in a library set up for gamma chains, and its size says little. The chain is built from TRBV6-5 and TRBJ1-1, with D unresolved. Germline-derived CDR1 and CDR2 are MNHEY and SVGAGI. Between the trimmed V and J ends, which lost 2 bases and 1 base, there was a span of 5 bases. This CDR3 contains 13 residues. The CDR3: CASSYGENTEAFF. DNA for the CDR3: TGTGCCAGCAGTTACGGGGAGAACACTGAAGCTTTCTTT.